A single TCR beta chain is shown here with its context. Its antigen is currently unknown. These data belong to a study of tumor and adjacent non-tumor tissue in lung cancer. Looking at the study overall: About 4.17 million productive TCRbeta reads were obtained per sample on average. Study conclusions and caveats: Shorter survival was associated with higher TCR diversity in tumors. Tumor tissue had significantly higher TCR diversity than normal lung.

V lost 4 bases to trimming and J lost 5 bases, with 20 bases between them. The CDR3 spans 16 residues. Germline V gene lookup returns CDR1 SGHNT and CDR2 YYREEE (reference sequence). Three rounds of nested PCR, following a modified ARM-PCR protocol, produced the TCRbeta library. From the multiplex PCR reads, TCRdb called clonotypes with MiXCR, one entry per CDR3 protein. The table records almost 75,000 distinct CDR3 sequences, approximately 71% of them present only once. This sample's RNA came from whole unsorted tissue. Distant lung tissue was collected more than 3 cm away from the tumor edge. Sequenced: distant non-tumor lung tissue. The V call is TRBV5-4, the J call TRBJ2-3, with D maybe TRBD1 (7 bases). This receptor was taken from a woman aged 45-65 years with non-small cell lung cancer. The CDR3 loop reads CASSSGQGGNRDTQYF. CDR3 sequence (DNA): TGTGCCAGCAGCAGCGGGCAGGGGGGCAATCGAGATACGCAGTATTTT. Combining the CDR3 with reference TRBV5-4 and TRBJ2-3 gives the whole variable domain ETGVTQSPTHLIKTRGQQVTLRCSSQSGHNTVSWYQQALGQGPQFIFQYYREEENGRGNFPPRFSGLQFPNYSSELNVNALELDDSALYLCASSSGQGGNRDTQYFGPGTRLTVL.